This is a list of T cell receptor beta chains from one sample in a study of T cell changes during pregnancy in multiple sclerosis. TCRdb's copy holds only in-frame clones and misses some; the assay was immunoSEQ multiplex PCR. The data contain approximately 40,000 clones, more than 90% of them singletons. Sequenced here: CD8+ T cells from peripheral blood mononuclear cells, sampled in the third trimester of pregnancy. The source of these receptors is a female donor with multiple sclerosis, enrolled in a pregnancy study. CDR3s include the opening cysteine and the closing phenylalanine or tryptophan. Fields, in order: J gene, V gene, D gene, clone size, CDR3 DNA, CDR3 protein. The D gene is left open where the match is weak. The listing skips clone size in some rows; elsewhere it reads once, few, many or a size class.

>TRBJ2-1|TRBV11-2|NA|NA
TGTGCCAGCAGCCCACTATGGAATGACAATGAGCAGTTCTTC
CASSPLWNDNEQFF
>TRBJ2-7|TRBV29-1|TRBD1|NA
TGCAGCGTAGAAGACAGGGAACACTCCTACGAGCAGTACTTC
CSVEDREHSYEQYF
>TRBJ1-1|TRBV7-6|TRBD1|NA
TGTGCCAGCAGCTTATTCCCCGGGACAGATGAAGCTTTCTTT
CASSLFPGTDEAFF
>TRBJ2-1|TRBV18|TRBD2|NA
TGTGCCAGCCACCCAAGAGCGGGAGGGTACAATGAGCAGTTCTTC
CASHPRAGGYNEQFF
>TRBJ2-5|TRBV7-2|TRBD1|NA
TGTGCCAGCAGCCAAAACCCCTCAGGGACAGGGTCCCAAGAGACCCAGTACTTC
CASSQNPSGTGSQETQYF
>TRBJ1-1|TRBV29-1|TRBD1|NA
TGCAGCGTCCGAGGACAGGGTGGTGAAGCTTTCTTT
CSVRGQGGEAFF
>TRBJ1-1|TRBV27|NA|NA
TGTGCCAGCAGTTTATCGTGGGGGACTGAAGGGGCTTTCTTT
CASSLSWGTEGAFF
>TRBJ1-2|TRBV27|TRBD1|NA
TGTGCCAGCAGTTGGGACAGGGGAAAAAAGGGCTACACCTTC
CASSWDRGKKGYTF
>TRBJ1-2|TRBV4-3|NA|NA
TGCGCCAGCAGCCAAGATCGCCAGGGCCCGGTGGGATCGAATGGCTACACCTTC
CASSQDRQGPVGSNGYTF
>TRBJ2-7|TRBV10-3|TRBD2|NA
TGTGCCATCAGTGAGAGCGGGGTTACCTACGAGCAGTACTTC
CAISESGVTYEQYF
>TRBJ2-1|TRBV5-4|NA|NA
TGTGCCAGCAGACGCGGGACTCCCAATGAGCAGTTCTTC
CASRRGTPNEQFF
>TRBJ2-3|TRBV19|TRBD2|NA
TGTGCCAGTAGTGTAAGCGGGGGACCTCCCACAGATACGCAGTATTTT
CASSVSGGPPTDTQYF
>TRBJ2-7|TRBV11-3|NA|NA
TGTGCCAGCGGTGTTTGGACAGAGATTTCCTACGAGCAGTACTTC
CASGVWTEISYEQYF
>TRBJ2-7|TRBV4-1|TRBD1|NA
TGCGCCAGCAGCCATGAACCGGGACAGGGATACGAGCAGTACTTC
CASSHEPGQGYEQYF
>TRBJ2-1|TRBV6-4|TRBD2|few
TGTGCCAGCAGTGACTCAGCGGGAGCCGGCAATGAGCAGTTCTTC
CASSDSAGAGNEQFF
>TRBJ2-7|TRBV29-1|NA|NA
TGCAGCGTTGGCACTAGTTCCTACGAGCAGTACTTC
CSVGTSSYEQYF
>TRBJ2-7|TRBV6-5|TRBD2|NA
TGTGCCAGCAGCCGACTAGCGGGAGGGCCCGAGGAGCAGTACTTC
CASSRLAGGPEEQYF
>TRBJ1-1|TRBV5-1|TRBD1|NA
TGCGCCAGCAGCACAAAACACAGGGGGCGCCGAGTTGGTAACACTGAAGCTTTCTTT
CASSTKHRGRRVGNTEAFF